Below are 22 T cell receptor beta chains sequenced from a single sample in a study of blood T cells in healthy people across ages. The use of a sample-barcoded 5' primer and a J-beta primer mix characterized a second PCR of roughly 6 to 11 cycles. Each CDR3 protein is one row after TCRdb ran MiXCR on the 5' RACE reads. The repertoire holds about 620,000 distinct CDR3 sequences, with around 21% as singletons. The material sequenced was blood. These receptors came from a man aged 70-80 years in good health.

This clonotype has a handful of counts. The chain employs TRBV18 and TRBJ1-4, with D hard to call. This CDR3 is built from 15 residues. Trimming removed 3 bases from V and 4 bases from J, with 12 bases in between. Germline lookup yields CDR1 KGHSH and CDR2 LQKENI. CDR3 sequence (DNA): TGTGCCAGCTCACCGCAGAACAGCCTTAATGAAAAACTGTTTTTT. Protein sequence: CASSPQNSLNEKLFF.

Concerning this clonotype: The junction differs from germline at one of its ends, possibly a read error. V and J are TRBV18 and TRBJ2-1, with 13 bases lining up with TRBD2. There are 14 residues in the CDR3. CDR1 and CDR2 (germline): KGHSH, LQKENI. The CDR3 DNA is TGTGCCAGCTCACTTGGACTAGCGGGGGATGAGCGGTTCTTC. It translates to CASSLGLAGDERFF.

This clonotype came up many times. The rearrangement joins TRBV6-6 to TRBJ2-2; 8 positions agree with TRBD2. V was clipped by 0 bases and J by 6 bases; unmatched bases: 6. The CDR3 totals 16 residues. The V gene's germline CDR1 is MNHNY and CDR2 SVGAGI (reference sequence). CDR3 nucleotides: TGTGCCAGCAGTTACTCGACCGGGACTAGGGCCGGGGAGCTGTTTTTT. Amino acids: CASSYSTGTRAGELFF.

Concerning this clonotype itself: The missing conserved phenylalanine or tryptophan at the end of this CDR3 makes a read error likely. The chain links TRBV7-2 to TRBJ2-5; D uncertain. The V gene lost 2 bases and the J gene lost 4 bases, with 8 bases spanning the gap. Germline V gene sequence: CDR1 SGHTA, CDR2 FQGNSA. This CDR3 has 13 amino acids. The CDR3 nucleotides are TGTGCCAGCAGCTTAAGCGTGCGAGAGACCCAGTACCTC. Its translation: CASSLSVRETQYL.

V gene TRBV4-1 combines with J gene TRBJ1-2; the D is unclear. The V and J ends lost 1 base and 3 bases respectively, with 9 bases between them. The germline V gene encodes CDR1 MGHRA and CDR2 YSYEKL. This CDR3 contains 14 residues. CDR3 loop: CASSQGSGHYGYTF. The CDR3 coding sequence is TGCGCCAGCAGCCAAGGTTCCGGACACTATGGCTACACCTTC.

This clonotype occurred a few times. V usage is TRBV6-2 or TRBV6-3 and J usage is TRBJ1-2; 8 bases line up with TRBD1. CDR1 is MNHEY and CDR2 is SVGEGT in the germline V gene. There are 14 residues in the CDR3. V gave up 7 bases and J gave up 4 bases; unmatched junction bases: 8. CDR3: CASKPGQDLYGYTF. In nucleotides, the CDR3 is TGTGCCAGCAAGCCGGGACAGGACCTCTATGGCTACACCTTC.

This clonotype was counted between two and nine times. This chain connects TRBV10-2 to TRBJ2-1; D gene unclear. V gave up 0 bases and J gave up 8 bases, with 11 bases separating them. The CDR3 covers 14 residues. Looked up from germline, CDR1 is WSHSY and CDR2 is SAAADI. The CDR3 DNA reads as TGCGCCAGCAGTGAGTCTGGTGGAGTGTATGAGCAGTTCTTC. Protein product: CASSESGGVYEQFF.

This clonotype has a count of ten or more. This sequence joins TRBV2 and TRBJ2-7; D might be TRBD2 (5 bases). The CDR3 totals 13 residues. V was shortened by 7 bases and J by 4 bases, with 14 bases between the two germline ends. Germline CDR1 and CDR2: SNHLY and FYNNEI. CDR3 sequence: CASTLPGRYEQYF. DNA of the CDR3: TGTGCCAGCACCCTTCCGGGGAGATACGAGCAGTACTTC.

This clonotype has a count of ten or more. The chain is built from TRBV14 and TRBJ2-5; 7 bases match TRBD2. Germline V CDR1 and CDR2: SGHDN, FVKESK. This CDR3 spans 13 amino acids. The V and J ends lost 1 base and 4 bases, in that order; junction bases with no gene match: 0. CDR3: CASSQGLAETQYF. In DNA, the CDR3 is TGTGCCAGCAGCCAAGGACTAGCAGAGACCCAGTACTTC.

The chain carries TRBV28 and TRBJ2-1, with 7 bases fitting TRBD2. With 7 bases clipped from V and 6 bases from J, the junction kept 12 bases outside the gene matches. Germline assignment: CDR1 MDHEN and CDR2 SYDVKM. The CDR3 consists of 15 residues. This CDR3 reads CASNPRVGRGNEQFF. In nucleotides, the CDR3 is TGTGCCAGCAACCCCAGGGTAGGGAGGGGCAATGAGCAGTTCTTC.

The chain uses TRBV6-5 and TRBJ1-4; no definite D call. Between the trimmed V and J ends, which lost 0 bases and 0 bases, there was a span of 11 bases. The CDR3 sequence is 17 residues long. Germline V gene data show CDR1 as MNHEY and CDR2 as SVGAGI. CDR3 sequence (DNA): TGTGCCAGCAGTTACTCGGCCCCCCGGGCAACTAATGAAAAACTGTTTTTT. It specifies CASSYSAPRATNEKLFF.

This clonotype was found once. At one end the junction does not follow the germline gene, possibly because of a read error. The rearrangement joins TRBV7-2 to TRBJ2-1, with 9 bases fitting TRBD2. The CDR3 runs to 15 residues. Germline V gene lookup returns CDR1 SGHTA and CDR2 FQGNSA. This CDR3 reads CASSSGLAHPNEQLF. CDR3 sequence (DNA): TGTGCCAGCAGCTCCGGACTAGCGCACCCCAATGAGCAGCTCTTC.

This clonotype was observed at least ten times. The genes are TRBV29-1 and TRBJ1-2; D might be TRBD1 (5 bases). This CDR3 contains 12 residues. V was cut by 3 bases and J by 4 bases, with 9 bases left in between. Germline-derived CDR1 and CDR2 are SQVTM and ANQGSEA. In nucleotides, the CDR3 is TGCAGCGTTGACAGGGTTTCCTATGGCTACACCTTC. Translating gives CSVDRVSYGYTF.

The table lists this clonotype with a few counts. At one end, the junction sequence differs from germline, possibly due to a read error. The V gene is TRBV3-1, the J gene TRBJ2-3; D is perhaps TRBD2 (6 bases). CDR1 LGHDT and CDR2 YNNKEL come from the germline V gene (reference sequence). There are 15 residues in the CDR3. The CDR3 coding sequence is TGTGCCAGCAGCCAAGGTATGGGAGGCACAGGTACGCAGTATTTT. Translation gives CASSQGMGGTGTQYF.

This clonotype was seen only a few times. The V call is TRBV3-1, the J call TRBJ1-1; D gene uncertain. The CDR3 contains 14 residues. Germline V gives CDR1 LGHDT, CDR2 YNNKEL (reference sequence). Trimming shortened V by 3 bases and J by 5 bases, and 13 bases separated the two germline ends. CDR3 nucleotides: TGTGCCAGCAGCCAGTCCGGGCCGAGGACTGAAGCTTTCTTT. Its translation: CASSQSGPRTEAFF.

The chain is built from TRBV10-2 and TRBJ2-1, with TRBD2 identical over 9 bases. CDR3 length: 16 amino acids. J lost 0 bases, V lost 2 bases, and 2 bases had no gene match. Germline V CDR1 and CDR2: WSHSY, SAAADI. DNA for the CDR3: TGCGCCAGCAGTGAGGGCGGGAGGGCCTCCTACAATGAGCAGTTCTTC. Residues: CASSEGGRASYNEQFF.

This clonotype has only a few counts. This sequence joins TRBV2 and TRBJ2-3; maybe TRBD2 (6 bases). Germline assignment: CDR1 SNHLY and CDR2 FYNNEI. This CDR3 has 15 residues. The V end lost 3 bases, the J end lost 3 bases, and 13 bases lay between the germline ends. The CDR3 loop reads CASSDPSVQTDTQYF. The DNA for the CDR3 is TGTGCCAGCAGTGATCCTAGCGTTCAAACAGATACGCAGTATTTT.

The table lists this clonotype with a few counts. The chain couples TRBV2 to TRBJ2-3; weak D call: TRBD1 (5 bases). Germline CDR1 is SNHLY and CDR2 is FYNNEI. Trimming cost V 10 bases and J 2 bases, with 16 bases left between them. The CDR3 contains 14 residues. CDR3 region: CATSLTANTDTQYF. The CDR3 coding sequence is TGTGCCACCTCGTTGACAGCGAACACAGATACGCAGTATTTT.

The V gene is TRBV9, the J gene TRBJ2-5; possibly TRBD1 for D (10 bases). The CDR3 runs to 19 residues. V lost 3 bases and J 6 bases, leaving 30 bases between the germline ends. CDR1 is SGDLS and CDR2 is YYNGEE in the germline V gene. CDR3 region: CASSERDRGPLSGRQTQYF. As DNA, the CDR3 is TGTGCCAGCAGCGAGAGGGACAGGGGACCACTTAGCGGGAGACAGACCCAGTACTTC.

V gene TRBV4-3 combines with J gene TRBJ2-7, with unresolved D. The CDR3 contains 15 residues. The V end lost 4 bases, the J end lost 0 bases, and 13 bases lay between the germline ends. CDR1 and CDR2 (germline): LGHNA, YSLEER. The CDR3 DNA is TGCGCCAGCAGCCCCGACGGAACTAACTCCTACGAGCAGTACTTC. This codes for CASSPDGTNSYEQYF.

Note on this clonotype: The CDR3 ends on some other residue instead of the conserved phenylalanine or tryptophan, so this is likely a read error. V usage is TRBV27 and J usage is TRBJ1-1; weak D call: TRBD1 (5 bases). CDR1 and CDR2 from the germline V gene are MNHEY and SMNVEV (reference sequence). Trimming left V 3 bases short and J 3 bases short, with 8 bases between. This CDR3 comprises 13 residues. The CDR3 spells CASSFGRDTEAFS. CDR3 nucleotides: TGTGCCAGCAGTTTTGGCAGGGACACTGAAGCTTTCTCT.

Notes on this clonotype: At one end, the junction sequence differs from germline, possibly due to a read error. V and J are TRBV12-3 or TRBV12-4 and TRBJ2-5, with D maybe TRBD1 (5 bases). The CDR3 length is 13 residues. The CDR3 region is CASSIGHVETQYF. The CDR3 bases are TGCGCCAGCAGTATCGGACACGTGGAGACCCAGTACTTC.